This TCR beta chain was found in a study of T cell responses to AZD1222 COVID-19 vaccine. Whole-study results and caveats: Clonal diversity may have been underestimated, and the donors were mostly white British, with more females than males. Spike was spanned by vaccine-associated CD4 TCRs, which were dominant at 160-218 and 743-854.

Of note for this clone: The antigen is unknown.

Profiled with immunoSEQ multiplex PCR; TCRdb holds only in-frame clones, not every one. The sample includes fewer than 75,000 clones, 85% of them seen just once. The clonotype originates from an adult in good health. Sequencing was performed on peripheral blood, taken on day 0 of AZD1222 vaccination.

DNA of the CDR3: TGTGCCAGCAGCTTAGTCCACAACACTGAAGCTTTCTTT. Protein product: CASSLVHNTEAFF. The rearrangement uses TRBV7-3 and TRBJ1-1; no firm D call. The germline V and J ends were trimmed by 2 bases and 2 bases, with 6 bases remaining between them. Germline-derived CDR1 and CDR2 are SGHTA and FQGTGA. The CDR3 runs 13 residues.